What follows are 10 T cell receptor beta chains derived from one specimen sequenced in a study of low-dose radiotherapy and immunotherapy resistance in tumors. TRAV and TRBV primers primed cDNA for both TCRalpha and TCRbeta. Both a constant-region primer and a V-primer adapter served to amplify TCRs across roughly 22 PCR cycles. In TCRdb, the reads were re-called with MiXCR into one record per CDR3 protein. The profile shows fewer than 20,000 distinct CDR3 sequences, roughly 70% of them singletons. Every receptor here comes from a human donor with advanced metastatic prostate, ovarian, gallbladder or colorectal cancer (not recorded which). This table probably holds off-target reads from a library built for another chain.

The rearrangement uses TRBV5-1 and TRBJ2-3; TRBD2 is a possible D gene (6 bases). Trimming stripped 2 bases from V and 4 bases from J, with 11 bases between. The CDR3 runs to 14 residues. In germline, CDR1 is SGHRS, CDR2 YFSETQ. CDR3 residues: CASSFYGRADTQYF. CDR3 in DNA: TGCGCCAGCAGCTTCTACGGGAGAGCAGATACGCAGTATTTT.

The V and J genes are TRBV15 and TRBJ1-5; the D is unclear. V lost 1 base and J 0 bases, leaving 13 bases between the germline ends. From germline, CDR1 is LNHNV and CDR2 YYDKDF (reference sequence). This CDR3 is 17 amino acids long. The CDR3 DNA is TGTGCCACCAGCAGAGGGTCAGGAGCTTATAGCAATCAGCCCCAGCATTTT. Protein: CATSRGSGAYSNQPQHF.

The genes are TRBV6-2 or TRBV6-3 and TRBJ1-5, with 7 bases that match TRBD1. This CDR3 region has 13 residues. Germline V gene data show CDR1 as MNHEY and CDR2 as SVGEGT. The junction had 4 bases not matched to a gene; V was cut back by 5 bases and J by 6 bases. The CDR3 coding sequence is TGTGCCAGCAGTGGGGACAGTCCTCAGCCCCAGCATTTT. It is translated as CASSGDSPQPQHF.

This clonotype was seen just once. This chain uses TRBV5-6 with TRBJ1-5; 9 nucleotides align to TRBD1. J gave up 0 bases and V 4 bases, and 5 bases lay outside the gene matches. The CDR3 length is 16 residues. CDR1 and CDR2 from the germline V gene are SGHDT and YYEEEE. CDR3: CASSGRTGDSNQPQHF. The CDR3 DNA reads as TGTGCCAGCAGCGGGAGGACAGGGGATAGCAATCAGCCCCAGCATTTT.

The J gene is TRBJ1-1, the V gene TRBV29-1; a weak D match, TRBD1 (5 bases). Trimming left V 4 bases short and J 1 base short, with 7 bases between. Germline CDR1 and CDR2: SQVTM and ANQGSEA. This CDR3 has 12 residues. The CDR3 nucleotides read TGCAGCGTTGTTACAGGGAACACTGAAGCTTTCTTT. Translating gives CSVVTGNTEAFF.

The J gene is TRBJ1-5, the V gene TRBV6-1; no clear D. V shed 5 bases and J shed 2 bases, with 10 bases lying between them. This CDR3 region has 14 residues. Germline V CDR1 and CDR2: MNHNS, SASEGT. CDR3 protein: CASSYERRNQPQHF. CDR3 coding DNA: TGTGCCAGCAGTTACGAGAGGCGCAATCAGCCCCAGCATTTT.

The CDR3 bases are TGTGCCAGCAACGGAAGGACTAGCGGGAGGGCCCGGTACAATGAGCAGTTCTTC. This gives the protein CASNGRTSGRARYNEQFF. The chain uses TRBV13 and TRBJ2-1; 15 bases map to TRBD2. Per germline, CDR1 PRHDT and CDR2 FYEKMQ (reference sequence). Trimming cost V 7 bases and J 4 bases; bases outside gene matches: 11. The CDR3 consists of 18 residues.

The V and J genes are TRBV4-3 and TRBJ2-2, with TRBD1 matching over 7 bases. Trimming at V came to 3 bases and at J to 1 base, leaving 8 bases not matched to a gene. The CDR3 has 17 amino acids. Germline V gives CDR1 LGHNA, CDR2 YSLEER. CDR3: CASSQEHRGVNTGELFF. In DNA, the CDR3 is TGCGCCAGCAGCCAGGAACACAGGGGCGTGAACACCGGGGAGCTGTTTTTT.

CDR3 loop: CASSLGVGPVSNEQYF. As DNA, the CDR3 is TGTGCCAGCAGCTTAGGGGTGGGCCCCGTATCGAACGAGCAGTACTTC. This rearrangement joins TRBV7-2 to TRBJ2-7; unclear D gene. The CDR3 spans 16 residues. Per germline, CDR1 SGHTA and CDR2 FQGNSA. V was cut by 1 base and J by 5 bases, with 18 bases left in between. The full variable domain, its missing parts supplied by reference TRBV7-2 and TRBJ2-7, is GAGVSQSPSNKVTEKGKDVELRCDPISGHTALYWYRQSLGQGLEFLIYFQGNSAPDKSGLPSDRFSAERTGGSVSTLTIQRTQQEDSAVYLCASSLGVGPVSNEQYFGPGTRLTVT.

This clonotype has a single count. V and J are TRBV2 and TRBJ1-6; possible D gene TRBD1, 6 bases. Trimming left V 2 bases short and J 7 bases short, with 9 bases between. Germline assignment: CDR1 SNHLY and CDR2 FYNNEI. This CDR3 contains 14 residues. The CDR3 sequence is CASSEQGRNSPLHF. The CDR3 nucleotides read TGTGCCAGCAGTGAACAGGGGCGGAATTCACCCCTCCACTTT.